Presented here are 21 T cell receptor beta chains from one specimen sequenced in a study of T-cell reconstitution after alpha-beta-depleted transplantation in children. Unique molecular identifiers were used to barcode this TCRbeta library. TCRdb re-derived calls from the PCR reads in MiXCR, one entry per CDR3 protein. Of 250,000 to 400,000 distinct CDR3 sequences in the sample, around 25% were seen once. This specimen consisted of PBMCs, mostly from graft donor cells, obtained 180 days after TCRalphabeta/CD19-depleted stem cell transplant. The receptors come from a male patient between 5 and 17 years old who had a stem cell transplant for acute lymphoblastic leukemia, so the T cells may come from the graft donor.

This clonotype was observed a few times. The rearrangement uses TRBV27 and TRBJ2-5, with D perhaps matching TRBD2 (6 bases). This CDR3 comprises 15 residues. The germline V gene has CDR1 MNHEY and CDR2 SMNVEV (reference sequence). V was trimmed by 5 bases and J by 5 bases, leaving 18 bases between them. CDR3 nucleotides: TGTGCCAGCAGTCCTGTGAGAGGGAGGCTGGAGACCCAGTACTTC. It is translated as CASSPVRGRLETQYF.

This clonotype was recorded a few times. The gene calls are TRBV29-1 and TRBJ1-1, with D hard to call. CDR3 length: 13 residues. Germline CDR1 is SQVTM and CDR2 is ANQGSEA. The V and J ends lost 4 bases and 5 bases respectively, with 14 bases between them. CDR3 region: CSVGRILATEAFF. CDR3 bases: TGCAGCGTTGGGAGGATTTTAGCGACTGAAGCTTTCTTT.

The chain is built from TRBV7-9 and TRBJ2-3; weak D call: TRBD2 (6 bases). The V gene's germline CDR1 is SEHNR and CDR2 FQNEAQ (reference sequence). With 6 bases removed from V and 10 bases from J, the gap between germline ends came to 14 bases. CDR3 length equals 12 residues. As DNA, the CDR3 is TGTGCCAGCAGACTGGAGGGTGTGGCGCAGTATTTT. Translated, it gives CASRLEGVAQYF.

The chain uses TRBV5-1 and TRBJ2-5; TRBD1 matches 7 bases. V was clipped by 3 bases and J by 5 bases; unmatched bases: 10. The CDR3 totals 15 residues. Germline CDR1 reads SGHRS; CDR2 reads YFSETQ. The CDR3 region has the DNA TGCGCCAGCAGCTGGGGGACAGCGGAGGTGGAGACCCAGTACTTC. This codes for CASSWGTAEVETQYF.

This clonotype is a singleton in its sample. The rearrangement uses TRBV12-5 and TRBJ1-1; TRBD1 agrees at 7 bases. The ends lost 4 bases at V and 3 bases at J; junction bases unmatched: 11. Germline loops: CDR1 LGHNT, CDR2 FRNRAP. The CDR3 is 16 residues long. The CDR3 DNA reads TGTGCTAGTGGTTCTACGATCAGGGGGGGGTACACTGAAGCTTTCTTT. This codes for CASGSTIRGGYTEAFF. Full variable domain (outside the CDR3, taken from reference TRBV12-5 and TRBJ1-1): DARVTQTPRHKVTEMGQEVTMRCQPILGHNTVFWYRQTMMQGLELLAYFRNRAPLDDSGMPKDRFSAEMPDATLATLKIQPSEPRDSAVYFCASGSTIRGGYTEAFFGQGTRLTVV.

The V gene is TRBV7-9, the J gene TRBJ1-1; possible D gene TRBD1, 5 bases. V lost 4 bases and J 0 bases, leaving 12 bases between the germline ends. Germline V gene lookup returns CDR1 SEHNR and CDR2 FQNEAQ (reference sequence). This CDR3 is built from 15 residues. CDR3 sequence: CASSSRQLMNTEAFF. The DNA of the CDR3 is TGTGCCAGCAGCTCGAGACAGCTCATGAACACTGAAGCTTTCTTT.

This clonotype was observed a handful of times. This chain connects TRBV4-1 to TRBJ2-1; D is uncertain. The CDR3 extends over 14 amino acids. Per the germline V gene, CDR1 is MGHRA and CDR2 is YSYEKL. The V gene lost 4 bases and the J gene lost 6 bases, with 13 bases spanning the gap. For the CDR3, the DNA is TGCGCCAGCAGCCTAGGTAGGTCCGGCAATGAGCAGTTCTTC. It specifies CASSLGRSGNEQFF.

The chain employs TRBV2 and TRBJ2-3, with unresolved D. The V gene lost 0 bases and the J gene lost 6 bases, with 7 bases spanning the gap. The germline V gene has CDR1 SNHLY and CDR2 FYNNEI. The CDR3 has 13 amino acids. DNA of the CDR3: TGTGCCAGCAGTGAAGCGGGCATGGATACGCAGTATTTT. Its translation is CASSEAGMDTQYF.

The chain employs TRBV18 and TRBJ2-7, with D possibly TRBD1 on 6 matching bases. The germline gives CDR1 KGHSH, CDR2 LQKENI. V lost 0 bases, J lost 2 bases, and 17 bases lay in between. CDR3 size: 17 residues. The CDR3 here is CASSPPKIGTSTYEQYF. The CDR3 bases are TGTGCCAGCTCACCACCGAAAATTGGGACAAGCACCTACGAGCAGTACTTC.

The V gene is TRBV12-3 or TRBV12-4, the J gene TRBJ1-3, with 9 bases identical to TRBD1. This CDR3 region has 15 residues. V shed 3 bases and J 2 bases; nucleotides not matched to a gene: 2. The CDR3 loop is CASSFGQGTGNTIYF. The CDR3, as DNA: TGTGCCAGCAGTTTTGGACAGGGGACTGGAAACACCATATATTTT.

The rearrangement uses TRBV12-3 or TRBV12-4 and TRBJ2-7; weak D call: TRBD2 (6 bases). The CDR3 is 13 residues long. V lost 3 bases, J lost 6 bases, and 12 bases lay in between. CDR3 nucleotide sequence: TGTGCCAGCAGTTTTGGGACTCCCAGCGAGCAGTACTTC. Translating it yields CASSFGTPSEQYF.

This chain links TRBV30 with TRBJ1-1; possible D gene TRBD1, 6 bases. From germline, CDR1 is GTSNPN and CDR2 SVGIG (reference sequence). The V gene lost 1 base and the J gene lost 1 base, with 7 bases spanning the gap. The CDR3 has 13 amino acids. Written as DNA, the CDR3 is TGTGCCTGGAGTGAACAGGGGAACACTGAAGCTTTCTTT. It translates to CAWSEQGNTEAFF. Variable domain in full (rest from reference TRBV30 and TRBJ1-1): SQTIHQWPATLVQPVGSPLSLECTVEGTSNPNLYWYRQAAGRGLQLLFYSVGIGQISSEVPQNLSASRPQDRQFILSSKKLLLSDSGFYLCAWSEQGNTEAFFGQGTRLTVV.

This clonotype was counted ten times or more. The V gene is TRBV12-3 or TRBV12-4, the J gene TRBJ2-5; D is undetermined. The V gene lost 6 bases and the J gene lost 3 bases, with 14 bases spanning the gap. This CDR3 has 14 residues. CDR3 sequence: CASSPLSNKETQYF. CDR3 nucleotide sequence: TGTGCCAGCAGCCCCCTCAGCAATAAAGAGACCCAGTACTTC.

The chain links TRBV24-1 to TRBJ2-2; D unclear. Per the germline V gene, CDR1 is KGHDR and CDR2 is SFDVKD. The CDR3 contains 13 residues. V was shortened by 6 bases and J by 5 bases, with 9 bases between the two germline ends. In DNA, the CDR3 is TGTGCCACCAGTCCCCTCTGGACCGGGGAGCTGTTTTTT. This gives the protein CATSPLWTGELFF.

This clonotype was picked up a small number of times. CDR3 DNA sequence: TGCAGCGCTGCGGACCCGGGGTATGGCTACACCTTC. This codes for CSAADPGYGYTF. The chain joins TRBV29-1 to TRBJ1-2, with no clear D. Germline CDR1 is SQVTM and CDR2 is ANQGSEA. Deletions cut 7 bases from V and 5 bases from J, with 14 bases between. The length of the CDR3 is 12 residues.

This sequence joins TRBV9 and TRBJ2-6; 7 nucleotides align to TRBD1. CDR1 and CDR2 (germline): SGDLS, YYNGEE. The V and J ends lost 6 bases and 5 bases, in that order; junction bases with no gene match: 8. The CDR3 runs 15 residues. This CDR3 is CASTEETGRANVLTF. DNA for the CDR3: TGTGCCAGCACCGAAGAGACAGGGAGGGCCAACGTCCTGACTTTC.

Note on this clonotype: At one end, the junction sequence differs from germline, possibly due to a read error. This chain joins TRBV3-1 and TRBJ2-2; TRBD1 matches at 8 bases. Per the germline V gene, CDR1 is LGHDT and CDR2 is YNNKEL (reference sequence). The CDR3 has 19 amino acids. The CDR3 DNA reads TGTGCCAGCACCCAAACGGGGCGTGGGGGACAGGTAGTCGCCGGGGAGCTGTTTTTT. Its translation: CASTQTGRGGQVVAGELFF.

The chain uses TRBV3-1 and TRBJ2-5; possibly TRBD2 for D (5 bases). The germline V gene has CDR1 LGHDT and CDR2 YNNKEL (reference sequence). The CDR3 is 14 residues long. V was pared by 0 bases and J by 5 bases, with 10 bases between. In DNA form, the CDR3 reads TGTGCCAGCAGCCAAGACGGGCGAGGGGAGACCCAGTACTTC. This codes for CASSQDGRGETQYF.

The V and J genes are TRBV10-3 and TRBJ2-1; 8 bases are shared with TRBD2. Trimming at V came to 9 bases and at J to 5 bases, leaving 6 bases not matched to a gene. Germline lookup yields CDR1 ENHRY and CDR2 SYGVKD. The CDR3 runs 13 residues. CDR3 in DNA: TGTGCCATGGGAGCGGGAGCCAACAATGAGCAGTTCTTC. Its protein product is CAMGAGANNEQFF.

Only a few counts were recorded for this clonotype. V gene TRBV28 combines with J gene TRBJ2-5, with a possible D match to TRBD1 (5 bases). The ends were cut back, 2 bases at V and 1 base at J, with 5 bases in the middle. Germline values: CDR1 MDHEN, CDR2 SYDVKM. The CDR3 totals 13 residues. The CDR3 sequence is CASSLDSQETQYF. The CDR3 nucleotides read TGTGCCAGCAGTTTAGACAGCCAAGAGACCCAGTACTTC.

The chain uses TRBV7-2 and TRBJ2-5, with no clear D. The CDR3 consists of 14 residues. V shed 1 base and J shed 4 bases, with 10 bases lying between them. Per germline, CDR1 SGHTA and CDR2 FQGNSA. The CDR3 here is CASSLGGDSETQYF. CDR3 in DNA: TGTGCCAGCAGCTTAGGCGGAGATTCAGAGACCCAGTACTTC.